This T cell receptor (beta chain) originates from a study of beta chain features in type 1 diabetes. The study reverse transcribed the entire isolated RNA, so it sequenced expressed TCRB transcripts. Measured with immunoSEQ multiplex PCR; TCRdb has only the in-frame clones, and not every one. The table shows 500,000 to 850,000 clones, with around an eighth occurring only once. One heparinised blood draw, averaging about 120 mL, came from each donor. The CDR3 sequence is 15 residues long. V lost 1 base and J 0 bases, leaving 7 bases between the germline ends. Germline V gene data show CDR1 as SEHNR and CDR2 as FQNEAQ (reference sequence). As regards this clone: Its specificity is not known.

Study-wide findings and caveats: TCRB CDR3 length was moderately but significantly reduced in all four CD4+ subsets of Type 1 diabetes patients.

The rearrangement links TRBV7-9 to TRBJ2-1; D unresolved. The source of this sequence is a man aged 18 to 29 with type 1 diabetes. Sequencing input: naive CD4+ T cells from blood. The CDR3 bases are TGTGCCAGCAGCTTAGAGCCCGGCTCCTACAATGAGCAGTTCTTC. It yields the protein CASSLEPGSYNEQFF. Full variable domain (rest looked up from reference TRBV7-9 and TRBJ2-1): DTGVSQNPRHKITKRGQNVTFRCDPISEHNRLYWYRQTLGQGPEFLTYFQNEAQLEKSRLLSDRFSAERPKGSFSTLEIQRTEQGDSAMYLCASSLEPGSYNEQFFGPGTRLTVL.